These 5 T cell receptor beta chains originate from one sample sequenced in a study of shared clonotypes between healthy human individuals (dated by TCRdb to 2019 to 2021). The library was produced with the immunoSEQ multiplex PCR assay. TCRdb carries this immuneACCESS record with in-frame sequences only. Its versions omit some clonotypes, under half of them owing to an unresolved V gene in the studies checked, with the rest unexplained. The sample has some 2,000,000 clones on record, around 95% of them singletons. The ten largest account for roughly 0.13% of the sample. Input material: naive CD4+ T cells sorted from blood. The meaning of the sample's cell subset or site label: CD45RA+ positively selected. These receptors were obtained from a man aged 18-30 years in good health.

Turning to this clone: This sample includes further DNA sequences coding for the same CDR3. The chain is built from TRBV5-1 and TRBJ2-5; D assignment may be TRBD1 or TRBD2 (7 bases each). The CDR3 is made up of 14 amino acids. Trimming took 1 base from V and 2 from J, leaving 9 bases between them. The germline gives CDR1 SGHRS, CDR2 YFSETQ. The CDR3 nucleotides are TGCGCCAGCAGCTTGCAGGGGGGGCAAGAGACCCAGTACTTC. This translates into CASSLQGGQETQYF. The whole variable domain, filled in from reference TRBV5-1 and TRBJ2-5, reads KAGVTQTPRYLIKTRGQQVTLSCSPISGHRSVSWYQQTPGQGLQFLFEYFSETQRNKGNFPGRFSGRQFSNSRSEMNVSTLELGDSALYLCASSLQGGQETQYFGPGTRLLVL.

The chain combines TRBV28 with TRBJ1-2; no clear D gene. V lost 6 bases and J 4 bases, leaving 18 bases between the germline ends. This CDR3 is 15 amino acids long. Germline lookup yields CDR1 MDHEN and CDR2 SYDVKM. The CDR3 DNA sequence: TGTGCCAGCAGGAACCCGGGCGTAGGAATCTATGGCTACACCTTC. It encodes CASRNPGVGIYGYTF.

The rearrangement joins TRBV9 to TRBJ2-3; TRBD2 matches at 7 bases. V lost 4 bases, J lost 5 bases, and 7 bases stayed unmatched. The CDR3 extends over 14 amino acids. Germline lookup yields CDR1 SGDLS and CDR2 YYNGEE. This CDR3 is CASSFRAGEDTQYF. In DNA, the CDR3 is TGTGCCAGCAGCTTCCGGGCGGGAGAAGATACGCAGTATTTT.

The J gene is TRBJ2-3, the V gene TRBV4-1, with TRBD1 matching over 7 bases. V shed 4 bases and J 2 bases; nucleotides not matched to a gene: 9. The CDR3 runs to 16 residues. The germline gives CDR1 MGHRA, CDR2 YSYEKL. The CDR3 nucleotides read TGCGCCAGCAGCCCTTTCGGACAGGTGACCACAGATACGCAGTATTTT. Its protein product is CASSPFGQVTTDTQYF.

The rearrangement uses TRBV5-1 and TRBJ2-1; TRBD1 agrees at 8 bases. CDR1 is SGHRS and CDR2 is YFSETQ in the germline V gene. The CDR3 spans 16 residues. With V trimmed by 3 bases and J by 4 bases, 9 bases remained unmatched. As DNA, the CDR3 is TGCGCCAGCAGCTCATCAGGGGGCCAGGGATACAATGAGCAGTTCTTC. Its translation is CASSSSGGQGYNEQFF.